Listed here are 31 T cell receptor beta chains from one sample, sequenced in a study of radiotherapy plus CTLA-4 blockade in lung cancer. The method was immunoSEQ multiplex PCR; TCRdb's version includes in-frame clones alone and lacks a portion of them. The sample includes roughly 93,000 clones, more than 75% of them seen just once. Sequencing was performed on peripheral blood, taken from a patient treated with radiotherapy plus ipilimumab. The source of these receptors is a human donor with non-small cell lung cancer who had a partial response to radiotherapy plus ipilimumab.

The rearrangement uses TRBV2 and TRBJ2-2; TRBD2 agrees at 7 bases. Trimming removed 1 base from V and 5 bases from J; junction bases left unmatched: 19. Germline CDR1 reads SNHLY; CDR2 reads FYNNEI. The CDR3 extends over 20 amino acids. The CDR3 loop is CASSEGTRVMAGVNTGELFF. CDR3 nucleotides: TGTGCCAGCAGTGAAGGGACAAGGGTGATGGCGGGAGTAAATACCGGGGAGCTGTTTTTT.

The CDR3 sequence: CASSLTVSYEQYF. The DNA of the CDR3 is TGTGCCAGCAGTTTAACAGTCTCCTACGAGCAGTACTTC. The genes are TRBV28 and TRBJ2-7; D call uncertain. V lost 2 bases and J lost 0, with 5 bases in between. The germline V gene encodes CDR1 MDHEN and CDR2 SYDVKM. CDR3 size: 13 residues.

V is TRBV6-5 and J is TRBJ2-7; D possibly corresponds to TRBD2 (5 bases). The CDR3 consists of 14 residues. V lost 6 bases and J lost 1, with 13 bases in between. Germline CDR1 reads MNHEY; CDR2 reads SVGAGI. For the CDR3, the DNA is TGTGCCAGCAGCGCAACCCGGGGATCCTACGAGCAGTACTTC. Translation gives CASSATRGSYEQYF.

The chain couples TRBV28 to TRBJ1-5; a weak D match, TRBD1 (5 bases). The V gene's germline CDR1 is MDHEN and CDR2 SYDVKM. V lost 2 bases to trimming and J lost 5 bases, with 10 bases between them. The CDR3 has 14 residues. CDR3 amino acids: CASSLGQGYQPQHF. The DNA of the CDR3 is TGTGCCAGCAGTTTAGGCCAGGGATATCAGCCCCAGCATTTT.

The chain couples TRBV4-2 to TRBJ1-2, with TRBD1 matching over 10 bases. Germline V CDR1 and CDR2: LGHNA, YNFKEQ. After removal of 3 bases from V and 1 base from J, the junction contained 11 bases not matched to a gene. The CDR3 spans 18 residues. CDR3 sequence reads: CASSHAPGQGKLNYGYTF. The CDR3 DNA reads as TGTGCCAGCAGCCATGCACCGGGACAGGGGAAACTTAACTATGGCTACACCTTC.

V and J are TRBV9 and TRBJ2-2; TRBD2 aligns across 10 bases. The CDR3 length is 16 residues. J was trimmed by 5 bases and V by 0 bases; bases with no gene match: 4. CDR1 SGDLS and CDR2 YYNGEE come from the germline V gene. The CDR3 here is CASSVEPSGRTGELFF. In DNA form, the CDR3 reads TGTGCCAGCAGCGTAGAGCCTAGCGGGAGAACCGGGGAGCTGTTTTTT.

The chain joins TRBV19 to TRBJ1-5, with D possibly matching TRBD1 (5 bases). V lost 3 bases and J 4 bases, leaving 19 bases between the germline ends. CDR3 length equals 17 residues. Germline V lookup: CDR1 LNHDA, CDR2 SQIVND (reference sequence). The chain's CDR3 is CASSMIPTGVGNQPQHF. CDR3 DNA: TGTGCCAGTAGTATGATCCCCACGGGGGTCGGTAATCAGCCCCAGCATTTT.

CDR3 nucleotide sequence: TGTGCCAGCAGTTACACGACAGGGTCAGGCACAGATACGCAGTATTTT. Amino acid sequence: CASSYTTGSGTDTQYF. The chain joins TRBV6-6 to TRBJ2-3, with 7 positions matching TRBD1. Germline CDR1 and CDR2: MNHNY and SVGAGI (reference sequence). V shed 2 bases, J shed 1 base, and the junction held 6 bases outside the gene matches. CDR3 length equals 16 residues.

The V gene is TRBV30, the J gene TRBJ2-6; unclear D gene. Trimming stripped 2 bases from V and 0 bases from J, with 5 bases between. CDR3 length: 14 residues. Germline CDR1 GTSNPN, CDR2 SVGIG (reference sequence). The CDR3 loop is CAWSLPSGANVLTF. CDR3 sequence (DNA): TGTGCCTGGAGTCTCCCCTCTGGGGCCAACGTCCTGACTTTC.

The chain couples TRBV4-2 to TRBJ1-5, with D tentatively TRBD1 (6 bases). V gave up 4 bases and J gave up 3 bases, with 16 bases separating them. The CDR3 extends over 16 amino acids. CDR1 and CDR2 (germline): LGHNA, YNFKEQ. CDR3 in DNA: TGTGCCAGCAGCCTCGTTCAGGACAGTTACAATCAGCCCCAGCATTTT. It is translated as CASSLVQDSYNQPQHF.

The chain employs TRBV2 and TRBJ1-5; D uncertain. V was trimmed by 3 bases and J by 8 bases, leaving 17 bases between them. The CDR3 runs 15 residues. Per germline, CDR1 SNHLY and CDR2 FYNNEI. CDR3: CASSDLTAAGEPQHF. The CDR3 region has the DNA TGTGCCAGCAGTGACTTGACCGCGGCGGGAGAGCCCCAGCATTTT.

The CDR3 coding sequence is TGTGCCAGCAGGTGGACAGGGAGCGGCGAGCAGTACTTC. Its translation: CASRWTGSGEQYF. The chain is built from TRBV11-2 and TRBJ2-7; the match to TRBD1 covers 8 bases. CDR1 and CDR2 from the germline V gene are SGHAT and FQNNGV. V was pared by 6 bases and J by 6 bases, with 7 bases of the junction left unmatched. The CDR3 extends over 13 amino acids.

This rearrangement joins TRBV6-5 to TRBJ2-1, with 7 bases matching TRBD1. Germline V gives CDR1 MNHEY, CDR2 SVGAGI. This CDR3 comprises 14 residues. The V segment lost 6 bases and the J segment 9 bases; nucleotides outside the gene matches: 11. DNA for the CDR3: TGTGCCAGCAGAAGAATCTCAGGGGACAGTGAGCAGTTCTTC. Its translation: CASRRISGDSEQFF.

This chain joins TRBV30 and TRBJ1-3; D gene uncertain. The V end lost 1 base, the J end lost 3 bases, and 13 bases lay between the germline ends. This CDR3 has 15 residues. Germline assignment: CDR1 GTSNPN and CDR2 SVGIG (reference sequence). CDR3 residues: CAWSDSRVGGNTIYF. The CDR3 DNA reads TGTGCCTGGAGTGACTCCCGGGTGGGTGGAAACACCATATATTTT.

The V gene is TRBV27, the J gene TRBJ2-7; 15 nucleotides align to TRBD2. This CDR3 has 16 amino acids. The trim removed 6 bases at V and 5 bases at J, leaving 8 bases unmatched. Germline V gene sequence: CDR1 MNHEY, CDR2 SMNVEV (reference sequence). Here the CDR3 reads CASRTRGLAGGDEQYF. Here the CDR3 DNA reads TGTGCCAGCAGAACCCGGGGACTAGCGGGAGGAGACGAGCAGTACTTC.

The rearrangement uses TRBV18 and TRBJ2-7; TRBD1 matches at 9 bases. J was trimmed by 1 base and V by 6 bases; bases with no gene match: 13. Germline assignment: CDR1 KGHSH and CDR2 LQKENI. The CDR3 spans 17 residues. The CDR3 coding sequence is TGTGCCAGCTCGTTCTCTGAGGCGGGACAGGGTTCCTACGAGCAGTACTTC. Translated: CASSFSEAGQGSYEQYF.

This chain uses TRBV19 with TRBJ2-1; tentative D call: TRBD2 (5 bases). There are 12 residues in the CDR3. Germline lookup yields CDR1 LNHDA and CDR2 SQIVND (reference sequence). Trimming took 7 bases from V and 6 from J, leaving 10 bases between them. CDR3 nucleotide sequence: TGTGCCAGTAATAGCGCGCCCAATGAGCAGTTCTTC. Translation gives CASNSAPNEQFF.

There are a few counts of this clone. V and J are TRBV21-1 and TRBJ1-2; the table calls TRBD1, which could not be checked here. TRBV21-1 is given as a pseudogene. The CDR3 has 14 amino acids. The CDR3 bases are TGTGCCAGCAGCAAGTCCCGAACAAACTATGGCTACACCTTC. This encodes CASSKSRTNYGYTF.

The chain joins TRBV9 to TRBJ1-3, with no clear D. The germline V gene encodes CDR1 SGDLS and CDR2 YYNGEE. The CDR3 loop spans 14 amino acids. Trimming pared 3 bases from V and 2 bases from J, leaving 9 bases between. The CDR3 region is CASSGPEAGNTIYF. The CDR3 coding sequence is TGTGCCAGCAGCGGACCCGAGGCTGGAAACACCATATATTTT.

This chain connects TRBV7-6 to TRBJ1-4; 9 bases are a match to TRBD1. Trimming cost V 1 base and J 4 bases; bases outside gene matches: 1. Germline assignment: CDR1 SGHVS and CDR2 FNYEAQ. The CDR3 contains 15 residues. CDR3 in DNA: TGTGCCAGCAGCTTAGGGGGACAGGGTAATGAAAAACTGTTTTTT. Amino acid sequence: CASSLGGQGNEKLFF. The whole variable domain, filled in from reference TRBV7-6 and TRBJ1-4, reads GAGVSQSPRYKVTKRGQDVALRCDPISGHVSLYWYRQALGQGPEFLTYFNYEAQQDKSGLPNDRFSAERPEGSISTLTIQRTEQRDSAMYRCASSLGGQGNEKLFFGSGTQLSVL.

This sequence joins TRBV9 and TRBJ1-4, with D perhaps TRBD1 (5 bases). There are 14 residues in the CDR3. V gave up 0 bases and J gave up 6 bases, with 9 bases separating them. From germline, CDR1 is SGDLS and CDR2 YYNGEE. CDR3 loop: CASSVDVGDEKLFF. The CDR3 DNA reads TGTGCCAGCAGCGTAGATGTAGGGGATGAAAAACTGTTTTTT.

This chain connects TRBV7-8 to TRBJ2-5, with 9 positions matching TRBD2. CDR3 length: 17 residues. With 1 base clipped from V and 5 bases from J, the junction kept 11 bases outside the gene matches. The germline gives CDR1 SGHVS, CDR2 FQNEAQ. The CDR3 reads CASSLDEGAGGGETQYF. The CDR3 nucleotides are TGTGCCAGCAGCTTAGACGAGGGTGCGGGAGGGGGGGAGACCCAGTACTTC.

The chain employs TRBV7-2 and TRBJ2-3, with TRBD2 matching 10 bases. The ends lost 5 bases at V and 1 base at J; junction bases unmatched: 3. The CDR3 loop spans 15 amino acids. The germline gives CDR1 SGHTA, CDR2 FQGNSA. CDR3 DNA: TGTGCCAGCAGCCCAGCGGGAGGGGGCACAGATACGCAGTATTTT. Amino acids: CASSPAGGGTDTQYF.

The chain combines TRBV5-1 with TRBJ2-1; 8 bases line up with TRBD2. The trim removed 4 bases at V and 6 bases at J, leaving 3 bases unmatched. The length of the CDR3 is 13 residues. Germline V gene lookup returns CDR1 SGHRS and CDR2 YFSETQ. The CDR3 region has the DNA TGCGCCAGCAGCCCTGGGACTAGCAATGAGCAGTTCTTC. Translating it yields CASSPGTSNEQFF.

V and J are TRBV29-1 and TRBJ1-1; D may be TRBD1 (6 bases). The V end was cut by 5 bases, the J end by 5 bases, with 15 bases between. Per the germline V gene, CDR1 is SQVTM and CDR2 is ANQGSEA. The CDR3 contains 13 residues. Written as DNA, the CDR3 is TGCAGCGTTTCGGGGGGCGAGTATACTGAAGCTTTCTTT. This codes for CSVSGGEYTEAFF.

This rearrangement joins TRBV5-8 to TRBJ1-5; perhaps TRBD1 as D (6 bases). Germline CDR1 SGHTS, CDR2 YDEGEE. V was trimmed by 4 bases and J by 1 base, leaving 9 bases between them. There are 14 residues in the CDR3. CDR3 nucleotides: TGTGCCAGCAGCCTGGACAGCAGCAATCAGCCCCAGCATTTT. Translation gives CASSLDSSNQPQHF.

This rearrangement joins TRBV9 to TRBJ2-2; 8 nucleotides match TRBD1. The V gene's germline CDR1 is SGDLS and CDR2 YYNGEE. Trimming took 2 bases from V and 6 from J; bases not matched to a gene: 9. The CDR3 spans 16 residues. DNA for the CDR3: TGTGCCAGCAGCGTTTGGGGGCGGGACAGGCCCGGGGAGCTGTTTTTT. Its protein product is CASSVWGRDRPGELFF.

The CDR3 region has the DNA TGTGCCAGCAGCTTAAGCGCCGTCGGCACAGATACGCAGTATTTT. This codes for CASSLSAVGTDTQYF. The chain recombines TRBV5-4 with TRBJ2-3; D remains unclear. V was shortened by 2 bases and J by 1 base, with 11 bases between the two germline ends. Per the germline V gene, CDR1 is SGHNT and CDR2 is YYREEE (reference sequence). This CDR3 region has 15 residues.

The chain combines TRBV7-6 with TRBJ2-4, with D possibly being TRBD2 (6 bases). This CDR3 comprises 19 residues. V was pared by 3 bases and J by 6 bases, with 27 bases between. Germline loops: CDR1 SGHVS, CDR2 FNYEAQ. In DNA form, the CDR3 reads TGTGCCAGCAGCTTGGAGGGACGGGCAGGTGGGGGTCGGACAAACATTCAGTACTTC. Residues: CASSLEGRAGGGRTNIQYF. The whole variable domain, remainder taken from reference TRBV7-6 and TRBJ2-4, is GAGVSQSPRYKVTKRGQDVALRCDPISGHVSLYWYRQALGQGPEFLTYFNYEAQQDKSGLPNDRFSAERPEGSISTLTIQRTEQRDSAMYRCASSLEGRAGGGRTNIQYFGAGTRLSVL.

The V and J genes are TRBV15 and TRBJ2-2, with D maybe TRBD2 (5 bases). CDR1 is LNHNV, CDR2 YYDKDF, per germline (reference sequence). The CDR3 extends over 14 amino acids. V gave up 7 bases and J gave up 0 bases, with 9 bases separating them. The CDR3 nucleotides read TGTGCCACCAAAACGGGAACGAACACCGGGGAGCTGTTTTTT. This codes for CATKTGTNTGELFF.

The V call is TRBV19, the J call TRBJ2-5; possible D gene TRBD2, 5 bases. Between the trimmed V and J ends, which lost 7 bases and 5 bases, there was a span of 17 bases. Germline V gene lookup returns CDR1 LNHDA and CDR2 SQIVND (reference sequence). The CDR3 covers 14 residues. The CDR3 protein is CASNERGGRETQYF. The CDR3 region has the DNA TGTGCCAGTAACGAGCGAGGAGGTAGGGAGACCCAGTACTTC.